Below are 21 T cell receptor beta chains sequenced from a single sample in a study of cytotoxic CD8 clonotypes in ibrutinib-treated CLL. Repertoires were generated with immunoSEQ multiplex PCR, while TCRdb's copy carries only in-frame clones and drops some. The top ten hold 16% of the sample, which has tens of thousands of clones, 70% to 75% seen once. The sequencing here drew on PBMCs, taken at disease progression, from a patient treated with ibrutinib. These receptors originate from a human donor with chronic lymphocytic leukemia.

This clone appeared once. This chain connects TRBV14 to TRBJ2-7; no clear D gene. V was clipped by 3 bases and J by 5 bases, with 5 bases between them. CDR3 length: 11 residues. Looked up from germline, CDR1 is SGHDN and CDR2 is FVKESK. The CDR3 protein is CASSHGNEQYF. The CDR3 DNA reads as TGTGCCAGCAGCCACGGCAACGAGCAGTACTTC.

CDR3 loop: CASSYSNRGMGGYTF. The CDR3 bases are TGTGCCAGCAGTTACTCGAACAGGGGGATGGGTGGCTACACCTTC. The chain uses TRBV6-5 and TRBJ1-2; 8 bases map to TRBD1. Trimming cost V 0 bases and J 7 bases; bases outside gene matches: 7. The CDR3 sequence is 15 residues long. Germline CDR1 MNHEY, CDR2 SVGAGI.

V gene TRBV28 combines with J gene TRBJ1-2, with 9 positions matching TRBD1. Germline CDR1 reads MDHEN; CDR2 reads SYDVKM. With V trimmed by 8 bases and J by 3 bases, 22 bases remained unmatched. CDR3 length equals 19 residues. The CDR3 loop is CASYPRGGQGHRKDYGYTF. CDR3 coding DNA: TGTGCCAGCTACCCTCGCGGGGGACAGGGACACCGAAAGGACTATGGCTACACCTTC.

This clone has only one observation. J is TRBJ1-2 and V is TRBV19; 9 bases line up with TRBD1. J gave up 6 bases and V 0 bases, and 5 bases lay outside the gene matches. The CDR3 spans 15 residues. Germline V lookup: CDR1 LNHDA, CDR2 SQIVND (reference sequence). CDR3 residues: CASSIEPTGGHGYTF. The CDR3 DNA is TGTGCCAGTAGTATAGAACCGACAGGGGGGCATGGCTACACCTTC.

This sequence joins TRBV6-5 and TRBJ2-7; 7 bases match TRBD1. The CDR3 sequence is 14 residues long. V was clipped by 5 bases and J by 4 bases; unmatched bases: 8. CDR1 and CDR2 (germline): MNHEY, SVGAGI. CDR3 in DNA: TGTGCCAGCAGTCCCGGGACAGACTTTTACGAGCAGTACTTC. Translating gives CASSPGTDFYEQYF.

The chain recombines TRBV6-5 with TRBJ2-7; D ambiguous. Germline V gene data show CDR1 as MNHEY and CDR2 as SVGAGI. V shed 6 bases and J shed 0 bases, with 9 bases lying between them. This CDR3 spans 13 amino acids. The CDR3 here is CASRRPASYEQYF. CDR3 nucleotides: TGTGCCAGCAGACGGCCGGCCTCCTACGAGCAGTACTTC.

V gene TRBV10-3 combines with J gene TRBJ2-7; possibly TRBD1 or TRBD2 for D (5 bases each). Germline V CDR1 and CDR2: ENHRY, SYGVKD. The ends were cut back, 0 bases at V and 3 bases at J, with 9 bases in the middle. CDR3 size: 14 residues. The CDR3 DNA is TGTGCCATCAGTGAGTCTGGGACCGGCTACGAGCAGTACTTC. This sequence encodes CAISESGTGYEQYF.

In its sample, this clone was seen a few times. This chain connects TRBV9 to TRBJ2-5; D gene unclear. CDR1 and CDR2 from the germline V gene are SGDLS and YYNGEE. The CDR3 loop spans 14 amino acids. V was clipped by 3 bases and J by 4 bases, with 13 bases between them. CDR3 region: CASSGRWGRETQYF. For the CDR3, the DNA is TGTGCCAGCAGCGGCCGGTGGGGTAGAGAGACCCAGTACTTC.

This clone was detected only once. The V and J genes are TRBV14 and TRBJ2-1; TRBD1 matches 8 bases. The CDR3 length is 14 residues. Germline V gene sequence: CDR1 SGHDN, CDR2 FVKESK. V dropped 1 base and J dropped 15; count of bases not matched to a gene: 11. CDR3 in amino acids: CASSQAAQGAMWFF. The CDR3 DNA is TGTGCCAGCAGCCAAGCCGCGCAGGGGGCCATGTGGTTCTTC.

This clone was picked up one time. The gene calls are TRBV29-1 and TRBJ2-5, with TRBD2 matching 9 bases. CDR1 and CDR2 from the germline V gene are SQVTM and ANQGSEA. This CDR3 spans 14 amino acids. With 3 bases clipped from V and 2 bases from J, the junction kept 4 bases outside the gene matches. The CDR3 sequence is CSVEGSGGQETQYF. The CDR3 nucleotides are TGCAGCGTTGAGGGTAGCGGGGGTCAAGAGACCCAGTACTTC.

This rearrangement joins TRBV6-1 to TRBJ2-7; D is possibly TRBD1 (6 bases). This CDR3 comprises 14 residues. Germline V gene data show CDR1 as MNHNS and CDR2 as SASEGT. Trimming removed 6 bases from V and 6 bases from J, with 18 bases in between. CDR3 nucleotides: TGTGCCAGCAGGGGGGAGAGACAGGCTAGCGAGCAGTACTTC. The encoded protein is CASRGERQASEQYF.

V usage is TRBV2 and J usage is TRBJ1-2, with TRBD1 matching over 7 bases. V lost 5 bases and J lost 4; bases outside the gene matches: 7. The CDR3 is 14 amino acids. Germline V gives CDR1 SNHLY, CDR2 FYNNEI. The CDR3 nucleotides read TGTGCCAGCAGTAGATACGGGACAGCCTATGGCTACACCTTC. Amino acids: CASSRYGTAYGYTF.

The genes are TRBV5-1 and TRBJ2-3; TRBD2 aligns across 12 bases. Germline trimming cut 2 bases from V and 0 bases from J; bases unmatched to any gene: 7. CDR1 SGHRS and CDR2 YFSETQ come from the germline V gene. The CDR3 spans 18 residues. Here the CDR3 reads CASSFSLAGGSSTDTQYF. The CDR3, as DNA: TGCGCCAGCAGCTTTAGTCTAGCGGGGGGGTCTAGCACAGATACGCAGTATTTT.

This clone was counted a few times. The chain is built from TRBV4-1 and TRBJ2-3; D remains unclear. In germline, CDR1 is MGHRA, CDR2 YSYEKL. The CDR3 is 14 residues long. V was trimmed by 2 bases and J by 2 bases, leaving 8 bases between them. CDR3 protein: CASSQLVSTDTQYF. The CDR3 DNA is TGCGCCAGCAGCCAATTGGTCTCCACAGATACGCAGTATTTT.

The chain employs TRBV12-2 and TRBJ2-7; the D call in the table, TRBD1, was not verified against the DNA. TRBV12-2 corresponds to a pseudogene. This CDR3 contains 17 residues. This CDR3 is CASRLGGTGTGAYEQYF. The CDR3, as DNA: TGTGCAAGTCGCTTGGGGGGAACGGGGACAGGGGCTTACGAGCAGTACTTC.

In this sample, this clone turned up a few times. This rearrangement joins TRBV5-1 to TRBJ1-4; possible D gene TRBD1, 6 bases. CDR1 SGHRS and CDR2 YFSETQ come from the germline V gene. V lost 4 bases, J lost 8 bases, and 15 bases lay in between. The CDR3 extends over 14 amino acids. CDR3 sequence (DNA): TGCGCCAGCAGCGTCGGGGGCGCGGAAGAAAAACTGTTTTTT. Its protein is CASSVGGAEEKLFF.

Only a few counts were recorded for this clone. V is TRBV5-4 and J is TRBJ2-3; a weak D match, TRBD1 (6 bases). Trimming removed 0 bases from V and 4 bases from J, with 9 bases in between. CDR3 size: 14 residues. CDR1 is SGHNT, CDR2 YYREEE, per germline (reference sequence). The CDR3 DNA sequence: TGTGCCAGCAGCTTGGGGGGGCCGTCAGATACGCAGTATTTT. Protein sequence: CASSLGGPSDTQYF.

The sample holds a few counts of this clone. The chain couples TRBV7-8 to TRBJ1-4, with D hard to call. Germline lookup yields CDR1 SGHVS and CDR2 FQNEAQ. V lost 5 bases, J lost 1 base, and 14 bases lay in between. This CDR3 comprises 16 residues. CDR3 sequence: CASSVTRVITNEKLFF. CDR3 nucleotide sequence: TGTGCCAGCAGCGTCACAAGGGTGATAACTAATGAAAAACTGTTTTTT.

The chain uses TRBV5-1 and TRBJ1-2, with 7 nucleotides matching TRBD1. Germline values: CDR1 SGHRS, CDR2 YFSETQ. The CDR3 consists of 14 residues. The V and J ends lost 4 bases and 8 bases, in that order; junction bases with no gene match: 11. The CDR3 sequence is CASSPATSQGGYTF. DNA for the CDR3: TGCGCCAGCAGCCCCGCTACTTCACAGGGGGGCTACACCTTC.

The rearrangement uses TRBV6-5 and TRBJ2-3; D ambiguous. The CDR3 length is 13 residues. CDR1 MNHEY and CDR2 SVGAGI come from the germline V gene. Deletions cut 2 bases from V and 2 bases from J, with 5 bases between. The DNA for the CDR3 is TGTGCCAGCAGTTACACTAACACAGATACGCAGTATTTT. Protein: CASSYTNTDTQYF.

The chain combines TRBV4-1 with TRBJ1-1; a weak D match, TRBD1 (5 bases). Germline CDR1 and CDR2: MGHRA and YSYEKL. Trimming shortened V by 4 bases and J by 1 base, and 10 bases separated the two germline ends. CDR3 length: 14 amino acids. DNA for the CDR3: TGCGCCAGCAGCCTCTTTCAGGGGAACACTGAAGCTTTCTTT. Amino acids: CASSLFQGNTEAFF.